One sample yielded the 2 T cell receptor beta chains listed below, sequenced in a study of OX40 agonist ivuxolimab in advanced cancers. Assay: immunoSEQ multiplex PCR; the TCRdb copy retains only in-frame clones and omits some. The repertoire holds under 70,000 clones, with around nine tenths as singletons. The input for sequencing was CD4+ or CD8+ T cells sorted from blood, taken in a trial of the OX40 agonist ivuxolimab. All receptors derive from an adult with an advanced solid tumor such as melanoma, head and neck, liver or kidney cancer.

This chain connects TRBV15 to TRBJ2-7, with a weak D call TRBD1 (6 bases). The V gene lost 5 bases and the J gene lost 2 bases, with 13 bases spanning the gap. Germline V gene lookup returns CDR1 LNHNV and CDR2 YYDKDF (reference sequence). The CDR3 runs 14 residues. The CDR3 loop is CATSGIQGPYEQYF. In DNA form, the CDR3 reads TGTGCCACCAGCGGGATACAGGGACCCTACGAGCAGTACTTC.

The rearrangement links TRBV6-5 to TRBJ2-5; 8 bases line up with TRBD2. The CDR3 runs 15 residues. CDR1 is MNHEY and CDR2 is SVGAGI in the germline V gene. V shed 5 bases and J 6 bases; nucleotides not matched to a gene: 11. DNA for the CDR3: TGTGCCAGCAGTAGCCTAGCGGGCCTAGAGAAGACCCAGTACTTC. The encoded protein is CASSSLAGLEKTQYF.